Below, one T cell receptor beta chain is given with its context. Its antigen is undetermined. These data come from a study of T cells expressing NK-cell markers. In the study overall: Sequenced donors, eight in total, included seven who were HCMV-seropositive and one who was seronegative.

CDR3 length: 18 amino acids. TCRdb re-called the 5' RACE reads; every CDR3 protein appears as one record, without DNA. In all, the sample yields hundreds of thousands of distinct CDR3 sequences. Study-wide findings and caveats: The CD3+CD56-NKG2C+ fraction was also led by these clonotypes in a few donors. Roughly six donors showed dominant NKG2C+ clonotypes comprising about 1.0-7.5% of their CD8+ T cells.

The chain joins TRBV12-3 or TRBV12-4 to TRBJ2-2; the TRBD1 assignment by TCRdb is unverifiable without DNA. The sequence derives from a man aged 18 to 69 in good health. Source material: blood T cells: a sorted CD56 or NKG2C T cell subset, CD4+ or CD8+ T cells, or bulk PBMC T cells (not recorded which). CDR3 region: CASSLNSGAESNTGELFF.